The rows below give T cell receptor beta chains drawn from one sample of a study of T cells in Graves' hyperthyroidism and ophthalmopathy. TCRdb redid the calling of the multiplex PCR reads with MiXCR, one entry per CDR3 protein. The table lists about 600,000 distinct CDR3 sequences, more than 15% of them singletons, with around 3.5% in the top ten. What was sequenced was blood. The origin of the receptors is a woman aged 40 to 49 with Graves' ophthalmopathy. The CDR3 runs from the conserved cysteine through the conserved F or W. D genes are given only for firm matches. Size is stated for part of the rows, as once, few or many counts, or as a class when the clone is expanded.

TGTGCCAGTAGCGCGGGGGGCACTTACAATGAGCAGTTCTTC	CASSAGGTYNEQFF	14	-	TRBD2	TRBJ2-1	TRBV19
TGCGCCAGCAGCTTTACCTCCGGGACAGGGGGCCTACGGCCTCTCGACGAGCAGTACTTC	CASSFTSGTGGLRPLDEQYF	20	many	TRBD1	TRBJ2-7	TRBV5-1
TGCAGCGTTGAGAAAGAGGTGGGCAGGGAGGCGTCTGAAGCTTTCTTT	CSVEKEVGREASEAFF	16	-	-	TRBJ1-1	TRBV29-1
TGTGCCAGCAGCCAAGGACTAGCGGGGGACTTTCAAGAGACCCAGTACTTC	CASSQGLAGDFQETQYF	17	-	TRBD2	TRBJ2-5	TRBV3-1
TGTGCCTGGGGGAGGGGCTCCTACGAGCAGTACTTC	CAWGRGSYEQYF	12	many	TRBD2	TRBJ2-7	TRBV30
TGTGCCAGTAGTCCTACGGGAGGTAGGAGTGAGCAGTTCTTC	CASSPTGGRSEQFF	14	few	TRBD2	TRBJ2-1	TRBV19
TGCAGTGCCCAACCGACGGTACCCTACGAGCAGTACTTC	CSAQPTVPYEQYF	13	few	-	TRBJ2-7	TRBV20-1
TGTGCCAGCAGCCTCCGCCTTAGTACCGGGGAGCTGTTTTTT	CASSLRLSTGELFF	14	many	-	TRBJ2-2	TRBV14
TGTGCCAGCAGTGAAGGGCAGGGGTTGGCTACGCAGTATTTT	CASSEGQGLATQYF	14	-	-	TRBJ2-3	TRBV6-1
TGTGCCAGCAGTTTATCTCGGGGTGGCACCATATATTTT	CASSLSRGGTIYF	13	many	-	TRBJ1-3	TRBV27
TGTGCCAGCTCACCAGCTCTGACAGGGGGCAATGAGCAGTTCTTC	CASSPALTGGNEQFF	15	many	TRBD1	TRBJ2-1	TRBV18